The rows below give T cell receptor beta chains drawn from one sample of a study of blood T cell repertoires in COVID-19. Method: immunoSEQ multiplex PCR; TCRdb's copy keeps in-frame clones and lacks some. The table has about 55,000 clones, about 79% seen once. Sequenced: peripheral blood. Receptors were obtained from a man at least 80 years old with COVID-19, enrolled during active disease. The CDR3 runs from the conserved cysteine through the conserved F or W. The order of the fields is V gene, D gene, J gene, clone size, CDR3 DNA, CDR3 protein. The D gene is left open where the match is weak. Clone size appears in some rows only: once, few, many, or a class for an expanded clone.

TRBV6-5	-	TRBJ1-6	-	TGTGCGACCGACAGACGCTATTTGGATTCACCCCTCCACTTT	CATDRRYLDSPLHF
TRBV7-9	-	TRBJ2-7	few	TGTGCCAGCAGCTTAGAGGCGGGGTCTAAACACGAGCAGTACTTC	CASSLEAGSKHEQYF
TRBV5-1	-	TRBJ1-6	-	TGCGCCAGCAGCTTGGCCAGGGATGATTCACCCCTCCACTTT	CASSLARDDSPLHF
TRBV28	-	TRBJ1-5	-	TGTGCCAGCAGCCGACAGAGCAATCAGCCCCAGCATTTT	CASSRQSNQPQHF
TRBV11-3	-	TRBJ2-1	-	TGTGCCAGCAGCTTAGTTCCTAGCCGTGAGCAGTTCTTC	CASSLVPSREQFF
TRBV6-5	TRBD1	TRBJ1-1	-	TGTGCCAGCAGTTACATGGGACAGCTGACCACTGAAGCTTTCTTT	CASSYMGQLTTEAFF
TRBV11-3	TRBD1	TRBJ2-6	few	TGTGCCAGCAGCGGGACAGGCTCTGGGGCCAACGTCCTGACTTTC	CASSGTGSGANVLTF
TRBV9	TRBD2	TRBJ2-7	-	TGTGCCAGCAGCGTAGGGGGACTAGCGGGGCCCTCCTACGAGCAGTACTTC	CASSVGGLAGPSYEQYF
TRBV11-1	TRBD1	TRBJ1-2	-	TGTGCCAGCAGCCGGGACAGGAACTATGGCTACACCTTC	CASSRDRNYGYTF
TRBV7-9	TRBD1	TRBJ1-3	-	TGTGCCAGCAGCTTGACAGGGGCTGGAAACACCATATATTTT	CASSLTGAGNTIYF
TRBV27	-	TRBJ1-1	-	TGTGCCAGCAGTTTTAGAAGGAGCACTGAAGCTTTCTTT	CASSFRRSTEAFF
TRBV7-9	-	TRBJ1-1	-	TGTGCCAGCAGCTTGTTGAAGGAGACTGAAGCTTTCTTT	CASSLLKETEAFF
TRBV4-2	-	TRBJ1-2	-	TGTGCCAGCAGCCTCCCAGGAAGGGACAGCTACACCTTC	CASSLPGRDSYTF
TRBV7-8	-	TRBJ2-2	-	TGTGCCAGCAGCTTAGGGACACCTTTTACCGGGGAGCTGTTTTTT	CASSLGTPFTGELFF
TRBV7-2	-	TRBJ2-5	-	TGTGCCAGCAGCCCCGGGATTCAGGAGACCCAGTACTTC	CASSPGIQETQYF
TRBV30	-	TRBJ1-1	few	TGTGCCTGGAGAGGAGCCAAACGGATCACTGAAGCTTTCTTT	CAWRGAKRITEAFF
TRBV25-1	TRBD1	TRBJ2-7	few	TGTGCCAGCAGTGACTCCCTTACAGGGGGCGGAGACGAGCAGTACTTC	CASSDSLTGGGDEQYF
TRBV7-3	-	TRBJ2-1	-	TGTGCCAGCAGCGCCGGGGGTAGCAGTACTGAGCAGTTCTTC	CASSAGGSSTEQFF
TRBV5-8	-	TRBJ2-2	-	TGTGCCAGCAGCTTTATACTACCTCCGACCGGGGAGCTGTTTTTT	CASSFILPPTGELFF
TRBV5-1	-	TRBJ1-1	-	TGCGCCAGCAGCTTGGCCACAGGCCCCTCCACTGGAGCTTTCTTT	CASSLATGPSTGAFF
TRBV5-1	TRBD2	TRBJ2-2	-	TGCGCCAGCAGCTTGGCCGGCGGGGGGGCCAACACCGGGGAGCTGTTTTTT	CASSLAGGGANTGELFF
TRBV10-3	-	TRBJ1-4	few	TGTGCCATCAGTTCAGGATTCGATGAAAAACTGTTTTTT	CAISSGFDEKLFF
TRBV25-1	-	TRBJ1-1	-	TGTGCCAGCAGGCCCCCAGGTCCGAACACTGAAGCTTTCTTT	CASRPPGPNTEAFF
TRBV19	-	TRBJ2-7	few	TGTGCCAGTAGCGTGACAGCCAGCTCCTACGAGCAGTACTTC	CASSVTASSYEQYF
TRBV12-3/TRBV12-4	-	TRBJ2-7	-	TGTGCCAGCAGGGGGGCCGGGGAGCAGTACTTC	CASRGAGEQYF
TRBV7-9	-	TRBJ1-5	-	TGTGCCAGCAGCTCCGGGGGAACCGGGAGCTATAGCAATCAGCCCCAGCATTTT	CASSSGGTGSYSNQPQHF
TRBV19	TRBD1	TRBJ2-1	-	TGTGCCAGTAGTATAGGCGGGACAGGGAATGAGCAGTTCTTC	CASSIGGTGNEQFF
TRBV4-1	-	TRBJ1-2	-	TGCGCCAGCAGCCAAGAGGGGGCGGAGATCTATGGCTACACCTTC	CASSQEGAEIYGYTF
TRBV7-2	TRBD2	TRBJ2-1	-	TGTGCCAGCAGCTCCCGGCGGGAGGTCGATGAGCAGTTCTTC	CASSSRREVDEQFF
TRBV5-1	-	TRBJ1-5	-	TGCGCCAGCCGACGGTCCTCGGGTAGCAATCAGCCCCAGCATTTT	CASRRSSGSNQPQHF
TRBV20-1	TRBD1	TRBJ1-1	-	TGCAGTGCTAGTCTTCCCGGACAGGGGGCCCTATTGAACACTGAAGCTTTCTTT	CSASLPGQGALLNTEAFF
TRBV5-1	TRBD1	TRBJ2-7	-	TGCGCCAGCAGCTTGGGGGGGACAGGGGTCGACGAGCAGTACTTC	CASSLGGTGVDEQYF
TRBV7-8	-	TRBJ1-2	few	TGTGCCAGCAGCTTAGGAGCGGGTGGCTACACCTTC	CASSLGAGGYTF
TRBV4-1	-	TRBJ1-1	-	TGCGCCAGCAGCCCCATAGGGCACAGGGCGAACACTGAAGCTTTCTTT	CASSPIGHRANTEAFF
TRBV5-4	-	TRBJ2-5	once	TGTGCCAGCAGCTTGGGGCAGGGGCAAGAGACCCAGTACTTC	CASSLGQGQETQYF
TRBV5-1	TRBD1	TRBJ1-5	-	TGCGCCAGCAGCCCGGACAGGGGAGTTAGCAATCAGCCCCAGCATTTT	CASSPDRGVSNQPQHF
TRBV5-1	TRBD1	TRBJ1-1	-	TGCGCCAGCAGCTTCAGGGGGAGAAACACTGAAGCTTTCTTT	CASSFRGRNTEAFF
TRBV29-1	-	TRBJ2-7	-	TGCAGCGCGGGTCTTACCTACGAGCAGTACTTC	CSAGLTYEQYF
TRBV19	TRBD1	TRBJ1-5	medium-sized	TGTGCCAGTAGCCGAGATGGGACAGGGGGCAAAAATCAGCCCCAGCATTTT	CASSRDGTGGKNQPQHF
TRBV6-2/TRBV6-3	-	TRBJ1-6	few	TGTGCCAGCAGTTCACGTGGGCCGCGTAATTCACCCCTCCACTTT	CASSSRGPRNSPLHF
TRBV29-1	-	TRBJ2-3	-	TGCAGCGTAGTCCGGGACAACACAGATACGCAGTATTTT	CSVVRDNTDTQYF
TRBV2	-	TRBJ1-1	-	TGTGCCAGCAGTGTAATAGGGGGTGTCACTGAAGCTTTCTTT	CASSVIGGVTEAFF
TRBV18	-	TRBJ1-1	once	TGTGCCAGCTCACCAAACGGGGGCACTGAAGCTTTCTTT	CASSPNGGTEAFF
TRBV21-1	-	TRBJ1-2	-	TGTGCCAGCAGCAATGGAGGAGGGCCGGGCTACACCTTC	CASSNGGGPGYTF
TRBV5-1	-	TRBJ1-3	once	TGCGCCAGCAGCTTCGCCGCCGGCTCTGGAAACACCATATATTTT	CASSFAAGSGNTIYF
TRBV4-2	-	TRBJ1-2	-	TGTGCCAGCAGCCAAGGCCAGGCCCCTAACTATGGCTACACCTTC	CASSQGQAPNYGYTF
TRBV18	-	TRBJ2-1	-	TGTGCCAGCTCACAAAACAGCGGACGCGAACCGCAGTTCTTC	CASSQNSGREPQFF
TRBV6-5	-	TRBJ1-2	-	TGTGCCAGCAGTTACGGTCCAGGCAACTATGGCTACACCTTC	CASSYGPGNYGYTF
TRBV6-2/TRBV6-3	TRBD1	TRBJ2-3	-	TGTGCCAGCAGTTACTTGAGGGGGCGCATCACAGATACGCAGTATTTT	CASSYLRGRITDTQYF
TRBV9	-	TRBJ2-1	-	TGTGCCAGCAGCGTAGGGAGGAGCTCTTTGGATGAGCAGTTCTTC	CASSVGRSSLDEQFF
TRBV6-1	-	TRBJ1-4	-	TGTGCCAGCAGTGAAGGGCCCAGGGATATTAATGAAAAACTGTTTTTT	CASSEGPRDINEKLFF
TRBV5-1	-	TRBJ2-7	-	TGCGCCAGCAGCTCGGGCCGGCAGGGGGGCGAGCAGTACTTC	CASSSGRQGGEQYF
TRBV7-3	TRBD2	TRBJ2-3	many	TGTGCCAGCAGCTCCGGACTAGCGGGGGGGAAGCAGTATTTT	CASSSGLAGGKQYF
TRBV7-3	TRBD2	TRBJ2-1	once	TGTGCCAGCAGCCAACTAGCGGGGGCCTACAATGAGCAGTTCTTC	CASSQLAGAYNEQFF
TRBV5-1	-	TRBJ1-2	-	TGCGCCAGCAGCTTGGTGGCCAGGGAGGCGGGTGGCTACACCTTC	CASSLVAREAGGYTF